This TCR beta chain was recorded in a study of cytomegalovirus exposure and HLA in healthy donors. Study-level points and caveats: Analysis performed later found 16,000 or so TCR beta sequences associated with HLA alleles at 0.05 false discovery rate.

This clone appeared a few times. Its antigen remains unidentified. In the PCR, 60 Vbeta and 13 Jbeta primers were used. The table came from immunoSEQ multiplex PCR; TCRdb's copy has only in-frame clones and leaves some out. The sample has about 130,000 clones; more than 65% are singletons. Looked up from germline, CDR1 is MDHEN and CDR2 is SYDVKM. V was clipped by 4 bases and J by 0 bases, with 22 bases between them. The CDR3 has 18 amino acids. The J gene is TRBJ2-7, the V gene TRBV28; weak D call: TRBD2 (6 bases). Specimen: PBMCs. The receptor was isolated from a woman aged 40 to 55 in good health and CMV-seropositive. In DNA form, the CDR3 reads TGTGCCAGCAGTTCTCGGACTAAAAGAAGTGGTAGCTCCTACGAGCAGTACTTC. It codes for CASSSRTKRSGSSYEQYF. Supplemented by reference TRBV28 and TRBJ2-7, the full variable domain reads DVKVTQSSRYLVKRTGEKVFLECVQDMDHENMFWYRQDPGLGLRLIYFSYDVKMKEKGDIPEGYSVSREKKERFSLILESASTNQTSMYLCASSSRTKRSGSSYEQYFGPGTRLTVT.